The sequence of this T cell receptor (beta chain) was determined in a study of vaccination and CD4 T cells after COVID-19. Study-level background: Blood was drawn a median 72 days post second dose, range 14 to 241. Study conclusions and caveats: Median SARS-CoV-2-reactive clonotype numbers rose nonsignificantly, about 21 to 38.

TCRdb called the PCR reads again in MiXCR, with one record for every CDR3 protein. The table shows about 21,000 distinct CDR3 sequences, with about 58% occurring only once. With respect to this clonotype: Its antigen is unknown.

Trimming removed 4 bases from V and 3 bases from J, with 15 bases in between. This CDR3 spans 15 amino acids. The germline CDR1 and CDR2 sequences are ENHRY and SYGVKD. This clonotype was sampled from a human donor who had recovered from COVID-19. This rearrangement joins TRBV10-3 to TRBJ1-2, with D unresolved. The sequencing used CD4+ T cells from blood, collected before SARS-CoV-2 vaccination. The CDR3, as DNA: TGTGCCATCAGTGGTACGGGTAACAAGGACTATGGCTACACCTTC. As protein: CAISGTGNKDYGYTF.